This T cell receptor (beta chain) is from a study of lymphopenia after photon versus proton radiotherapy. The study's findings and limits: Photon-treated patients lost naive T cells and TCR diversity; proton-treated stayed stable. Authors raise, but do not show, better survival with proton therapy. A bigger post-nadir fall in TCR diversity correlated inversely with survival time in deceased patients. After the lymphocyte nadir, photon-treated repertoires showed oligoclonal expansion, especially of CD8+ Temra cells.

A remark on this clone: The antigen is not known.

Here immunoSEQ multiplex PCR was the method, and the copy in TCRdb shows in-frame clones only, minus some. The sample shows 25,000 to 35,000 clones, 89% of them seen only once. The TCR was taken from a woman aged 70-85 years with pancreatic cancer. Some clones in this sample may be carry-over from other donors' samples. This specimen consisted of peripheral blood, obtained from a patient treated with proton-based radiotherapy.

The CDR3 reads CASSLYTGLETQYF. CDR3 DNA: TGTGCCAGCAGCTTATACACAGGACTAGAGACCCAGTACTTC. The J gene is TRBJ2-5, the V gene TRBV7-6; the D call may be TRBD1 or TRBD2 (5 bases each). The CDR3 consists of 14 residues. V dropped 2 bases and J dropped 4 bases, with 11 bases sitting between them. CDR1 and CDR2 from the germline V gene are SGHVS and FNYEAQ.